The rows below give T cell receptor beta chains drawn from one sample of a study of blood T cells in healthy people across ages. MiXCR, run by TCRdb on the 5' RACE reads, gives a single entry per CDR3 protein. Of about 640,000 distinct CDR3 sequences in the sample, approximately 50% are singletons; the top ten hold roughly 34%. The sample taken for sequencing was blood. These receptors all stem from a man in his sixties in good health. The CDR3 runs from the conserved cysteine through the conserved F or W. Each record gives: D gene, V gene, clone size, J gene, CDR3 protein, CDR3 DNA. The D gene is left open where the match is weak. Rows may omit the clone size; those that give it use once, few, many or a size class.

>.|TRBV18|few|TRBJ2-7
CASSPNGGRYSYEQYF
TGTGCCAGCTCACCAAACGGCGGACGCTACTCCTACGAGCAGTACTTC
>.|TRBV29-1|many|TRBJ2-7
CSARTSGQNYEQYF
TGCAGCGCTCGAACCTCGGGGCAGAACTACGAGCAGTACTTC
>TRBD1|TRBV7-2|.|TRBJ1-2
CASSYRDRGRYNYGYTF
TGTGCCAGCAGCTACCGGGACAGGGGCCGATATAACTATGGCTACACCTTC
>.|TRBV10-2|once|TRBJ2-5
CASTRMGGETQYF
TGCGCCAGCACAAGAATGGGGGGAGAGACCCAGTACTTC
>TRBD2|TRBV20-1|few|TRBJ2-1
CSARDGRGGLDEQFF
TGCAGTGCTAGAGATGGGCGGGGGGGCTTGGATGAGCAGTTCTTC
>.|TRBV5-5|once|TRBJ2-7
CASSRAGGGYEQYF
TGTGCCAGCAGCCGAGCAGGGGGAGGGTACGAGCAGTACTTC
>TRBD2|TRBV20-1|.|TRBJ2-3
CSALTSGDTDTQYF
TGCAGTGCGCTGACTAGCGGGGACACAGATACGCAGTATTTT
>TRBD2|TRBV4-1|.|TRBJ2-3
CASSQDEASGYTQYF
TGCGCCAGCAGCCAAGATGAGGCTAGCGGGTATACGCAGTATTTT
>.|TRBV7-2|.|TRBJ1-6
CASSVGHSNSPLHF
TGTGCCAGCAGCGTCGGACATAGTAATTCACCCCTCCACTTT
>.|TRBV6-2/TRBV6-3|.|TRBJ2-2
CASSYSYRDTGELFF
TGTGCCAGCAGTTACTCCTACAGGGACACCGGGGAGCTGTTTTTT
>TRBD1|TRBV5-4|.|TRBJ2-3
CASSPGQGVTDTQYF
TGTGCCAGCAGCCCGGGACAGGGTGTGACAGATACGCAGTATTTT
>.|TRBV15|.|TRBJ2-7
CATSRDRYPSYEQYF
TGTGCCACCAGCAGAGATAGGTACCCAAGTTACGAGCAGTACTTC
>TRBD2|TRBV20-1|many|TRBJ2-1
CSAADYSGGAYNEQFF
TGCAGTGCTGCAGACTATAGCGGGGGCGCCTACAATGAGCAGTTCTTC
>TRBD2|TRBV11-2|.|TRBJ2-2
CASRPSGGQNTGELFF
TGTGCCAGCAGGCCAAGCGGGGGACAGAACACCGGGGAGCTGTTTTTT
>TRBD2|TRBV20-1|.|TRBJ2-4
CSAALAGRSIQYF
TGCAGTGCTGCACTAGCGGGGAGGAGCATTCAGTACTTC
>.|TRBV2|.|TRBJ1-5
CASSRGAAQPQHF
TGTGCCAGCAGTCGGGGTGCGGCTCAGCCCCAGCATTTT
>.|TRBV7-9|few|TRBJ2-1
CASSYGGAVRADEQFF
TGTGCCAGCAGCTATGGGGGAGCCGTGAGGGCGGATGAGCAGTTCTTC
>.|TRBV5-1|.|TRBJ2-1
CASSLENSYNEQFF
TGCGCCAGCAGCTTAGAGAACTCCTACAATGAGCAGTTCTTC
>.|TRBV14|.|TRBJ2-7
CATVKQGRGSEQYF
TGTGCCACCGTTAAACAAGGCAGGGGCAGCGAGCAGTACTTC
>TRBD1|TRBV12-3/TRBV12-4|.|TRBJ2-3
CASTRTGVDTDTQYF
TGTGCCAGCACCCGGACAGGGGTGGACACAGATACGCAGTATTTT
>.|TRBV10-3|.|TRBJ2-2
CAIGRQDTTGELFF
TGTGCCATCGGTAGACAGGACACTACCGGGGAGCTGTTTTTT
>.|TRBV6-1|.|TRBJ1-5
CASSEVGVRNNQPQHF
TGTGCCAGCAGTGAAGTTGGGGTGAGAAACAATCAGCCCCAGCATTTT
>TRBD2|TRBV10-3|once|TRBJ2-3
CAISEASGGDTQYF
TGTGCCATCAGCGAGGCTAGCGGGGGGGATACGCAGTATTTT
>.|TRBV7-9|.|TRBJ2-3
CASSEVSTDTQYF
TGTGCCAGCAGCGAGGTTAGCACAGATACGCAGTATTTT
>.|TRBV24-1|few|TRBJ2-7
CATLSGGAEQYF
TGTGCCACCTTAAGTGGGGGAGCCGAGCAGTACTTC
>.|TRBV2|.|TRBJ2-3
CASGGPRGTDTQYF
TGTGCCAGCGGGGGACCTCGGGGCACAGATACGCAGTATTTT
>TRBD2|TRBV7-2|few|TRBJ2-5
CASGKTSVQETQYF
TGTGCCAGCGGAAAGACTAGCGTCCAAGAGACCCAGTACTTC
>.|TRBV5-1|once|TRBJ2-2
CASSLDGGTGELFF
TGCGCCAGCAGCTTGGACGGGGGCACCGGGGAGCTGTTTTTT
>.|TRBV3-1|.|TRBJ1-2
CASTQWGNYGYTF
TGTGCCAGCACCCAATGGGGTAACTATGGCTACACCTTC
>TRBD1|TRBV7-8|.|TRBJ2-3
CASSLGGQGHTDTQYF
TGTGCCAGCAGCTTAGGTGGACAGGGGCACACAGATACGCAGTATTTT
>.|TRBV6-2/TRBV6-3|.|TRBJ2-5
CASTWDGTGETQYF
TGTGCCAGCACCTGGGACGGGACGGGCGAGACCCAGTACTTC
>TRBD2|TRBV9|.|TRBJ2-5
CASSVERGGETQYF
TGTGCCAGCAGCGTAGAACGGGGGGGAGAGACCCAGTACTTC
>TRBD1|TRBV28|.|TRBJ1-5
CASSVPIAGGQPQHF
TGTGCCAGCAGCGTTCCGATCGCAGGGGGCCAGCCCCAGCATTTT
>TRBD2|TRBV20-1|few|TRBJ2-1
CSARDPSGTRDNEQFF
TGCAGTGCTAGAGACCCTTCCGGGACTAGGGACAATGAGCAGTTCTTC
>.|TRBV5-1|.|TRBJ1-4
CASSCNSRRDEKLFF
TGCGCCAGCAGCTGTAACAGCCGGAGGGACGAAAAACTGTTTTTT
>.|TRBV25-1|.|TRBJ2-2
CASSDSYTGELFF
TGTGCCAGCAGTGATAGTTACACCGGGGAGCTGTTTTTT
>TRBD1|TRBV20-1|.|TRBJ1-5
CSANRGGNQPQHF
TGCAGTGCTAACAGGGGTGGCAATCAGCCCCAGCATTTT
>TRBD1|TRBV19|.|TRBJ2-4
CASSTRDRINIQYF
TGTGCCAGTAGTACCCGGGACAGGATAAACATTCAGTACTTC
>TRBD2|TRBV5-1|.|TRBJ2-1
CASSPGLAGLGEQFF
TGCGCCAGCAGCCCTGGACTAGCGGGGCTGGGGGAGCAGTTCTTC
>.|TRBV10-3|.|TRBJ2-2
CAIRQTKNTGELFF
TGTGCCATCAGACAGACAAAGAACACCGGGGAGCTGTTTTTT
>.|TRBV5-8|few|TRBJ2-5
CASRHHQGFQETQYF
TGTGCCAGCCGCCACCACCAGGGGTTCCAAGAGACCCAGTACTTC
>.|TRBV7-9|.|TRBJ1-3
CASRKQVDGNTIYF
TGTGCCAGCAGGAAACAGGTCGATGGAAACACCATATATTTT
>.|TRBV20-1|.|TRBJ2-1
CSARAAQGAYNEQFF
TGCAGTGCTAGGGCCGCACAGGGTGCCTACAATGAGCAGTTCTTC
>.|TRBV12-3/TRBV12-4|.|TRBJ2-3
CASIFRVSADVQYF
TGTGCCAGCATTTTCAGGGTGAGCGCAGATGTGCAGTATTTT
>.|TRBV20-1|once|TRBJ2-7
CSARGPDEQYF
TGCAGTGCTAGAGGCCCGGACGAGCAGTACTTC
>TRBD2|TRBV7-9|few|TRBJ2-5
CASSNPRGGSQETQYF
TGTGCCAGCAGCAACCCGCGGGGGGGGAGCCAAGAGACCCAGTACTTC
>TRBD2|TRBV20-1|.|TRBJ2-7
CSARKRGYSYEQYF
TGCAGTGCTAGAAAGCGGGGTTACTCCTACGAGCAGTACTTC